Listed here are 9 T cell receptor beta chains from one sample, sequenced in a study of T cell repertoires in aging, cancer and after chemotherapy. TRB rearrangements spanning V, D and J were amplified using mixed TRB-A/B primers. TCRdb re-analysed the multiplex PCR reads in MiXCR, keeping a single row per CDR3 protein. Of about a thousand distinct CDR3 sequences listed, approximately 30% are singletons. TCR beta rearrangements were amplified from peripheral blood genomic DNA. Sequencing was carried out using blood. These receptors all stem from a human donor with a solid tumor.

V is TRBV6-5 and J is TRBJ2-6; 14 bases match TRBD2. The trim removed 8 bases at V and 2 bases at J, leaving 8 bases unmatched. This CDR3 is built from 18 residues. Per germline, CDR1 MNHEY and CDR2 SVGAGI. DNA for the CDR3: TGTGCCAGCGGGGCCCCGGGACTAGCGGGAGCTGGGGCCAACGTCCTGACTTTC. Translation gives CASGAPGLAGAGANVLTF.

V gene TRBV9 combines with J gene TRBJ1-2; D remains unclear. Germline loops: CDR1 SGDLS, CDR2 YYNGEE. Trimming took off 0 bases at V and 7 bases at J, with 10 bases between the two ends. The CDR3 is 13 residues long. CDR3 region: CASSVGRGGGYTF. The CDR3 nucleotides are TGTGCCAGCAGCGTAGGAAGAGGAGGTGGCTACACCTTC.

By sample fraction, this clonotype is large. This chain connects TRBV6-1 to TRBJ2-7; 7 positions match TRBD2. Germline loops: CDR1 MNHNS, CDR2 SASEGT. V gave up 5 bases and J gave up 12 bases; unmatched junction bases: 7. CDR3 length equals 11 residues. The CDR3: CASSRDYGMYF. The CDR3 nucleotides read TGTGCCAGCAGTCGGGACTACGGAATGTACTTC.

CDR3 DNA: TGTGCCAGCCTGGGCGGCCGGGGGCCCTACGAGCAGTACTTC. This gives the protein CASLGGRGPYEQYF. This chain joins TRBV6-1 and TRBJ2-7; D possibly matches TRBD1 or TRBD2 (6 bases each). V was clipped by 8 bases and J by 2 bases, with 16 bases between them. The CDR3 runs to 14 residues. Germline CDR1 MNHNS, CDR2 SASEGT.

By sample fraction, this clonotype is medium-sized (0.01 to 0.1%). The chain carries TRBV6-1 and TRBJ1-5; D is unclear. V lost 6 bases, J lost 2 bases, and 11 bases lay in between. Germline loops: CDR1 MNHNS, CDR2 SASEGT. The CDR3 runs 14 residues. CDR3 loop: CASRAGIGNQPQHF. In nucleotides, the CDR3 is TGTGCCAGCAGGGCAGGAATTGGCAATCAGCCCCAGCATTTT.

The chain has TRBV10-1 and TRBJ2-2; no firm D call. The CDR3 is made up of 11 amino acids. Germline CDR1 and CDR2: WNHNN and SYGVQD (reference sequence). Trimming pared 10 bases from V and 4 bases from J, leaving 7 bases between. The CDR3 region is CATRGTGELFF. The CDR3 bases are TGCGCCACTCGAGGCACCGGGGAGCTGTTTTTT.

Relative to its sample, this clonotype is medium-sized. The J gene is TRBJ2-1, the V gene TRBV24-1; D unresolved. Germline V gene sequence: CDR1 KGHDR, CDR2 SFDVKD. This CDR3 comprises 12 residues. Trimming left V 3 bases short and J 3 bases short, with 2 bases between. CDR3 residues: CATSDDYNEQFF. For the CDR3, the DNA is TGTGCCACCAGTGATGACTACAATGAGCAGTTCTTC.

This clonotype is deemed medium-sized. This rearrangement joins TRBV20-1 to TRBJ1-6; D is perhaps TRBD1 (5 bases). CDR1 and CDR2 from the germline V gene are DFQATT and SNEGSKA (reference sequence). This CDR3 has 14 residues. V was trimmed by 6 bases and J by 2 bases, leaving 11 bases between them. The CDR3 here is CSAPTVPYNSPLHF. Here the CDR3 DNA reads TGCAGTGCACCGACAGTCCCCTATAATTCACCCCTCCACTTT.

This chain joins TRBV25-1 and TRBJ1-2, with TRBD1 matching over 9 bases. With V trimmed by 3 bases and J by 5 bases, 16 bases remained unmatched. The V gene's germline CDR1 is MGHDK and CDR2 SYGVNS. CDR3 length equals 18 residues. The CDR3 coding sequence is TGTGCCAGCAGTGACACAACCGGGACAGGGTCGATCCTATATGGCTACACCTTC. It encodes CASSDTTGTGSILYGYTF.